This is a list of T cell receptor beta chains from one sample in a study of blood T cell repertoires in COVID-19. TCRdb's table, derived via immunoSEQ multiplex PCR, lists solely in-frame clones and lacks some. The data show about 210,000 clones, about 87% seen once. Material: peripheral blood. The source of these receptors is a man between 65 and 79 years old with acute or convalescent COVID-19. The CDR3 runs from the conserved cysteine through the conserved F or W. The D gene is left open where the match is weak. Clone size is given for some rows only: seen once, a few or many times, or a class if the clone is expanded.

size,V,D,J,CDR3,DNA
.,TRBV7-9,.,TRBJ2-7,CASSSNSYEQYF,TGTGCCAGCAGCTCAAACTCCTACGAGCAGTACTTC
.,TRBV29-1,.,TRBJ2-3,CSVEWAPDTQYF,TGCAGCGTTGAATGGGCCCCAGATACGCAGTATTTT
.,TRBV7-2,TRBD1,TRBJ1-2,CASSLFGTGGGYTF,TGTGCCAGCAGCTTATTCGGGACAGGGGGTGGCTACACCTTC
.,TRBV2,.,TRBJ1-3,CASSVAGGNTIYF,TGTGCCAGCAGTGTGGCAGGTGGAAACACCATATATTTT
once,TRBV9,.,TRBJ2-5,CASSTQQGQETQYF,TGTGCCAGCAGCACCCAACAGGGCCAAGAGACCCAGTACTTC
.,TRBV7-2,.,TRBJ1-1,CASSWTENTEAFF,TGTGCCAGCAGCTGGACTGAGAACACTGAAGCTTTCTTT
.,TRBV7-3,.,TRBJ2-1,CASSLTTRSLDEQFF,TGTGCCAGCAGCTTAACTACTAGAAGCCTCGATGAGCAGTTCTTC
.,TRBV29-1,TRBD1,TRBJ1-2,CSDGQGNGYTF,TGCAGCGACGGACAGGGGAACGGCTACACCTTC
once,TRBV30,.,TRBJ1-1,CAWSGPRASRSLLQAFF,TGTGCCTGGAGTGGCCCCAGGGCTTCGAGGAGTTTGCTCCAAGCTTTCTTT
.,TRBV6-1,TRBD2,TRBJ2-3,CASSARTSGATDTQYF,TGTGCCAGCAGTGCCAGGACTAGCGGAGCCACAGATACGCAGTATTTT
.,TRBV5-6,.,TRBJ2-7,CASSEGAYEQYF,TGTGCCAGCAGCGAGGGGGCCTACGAGCAGTACTTC
.,TRBV7-2,TRBD1,TRBJ1-5,CASSYQDRGRNQPQHF,TGTGCCAGCAGCTACCAGGACAGGGGGAGAAATCAGCCCCAGCATTTT
.,TRBV30,.,TRBJ1-3,CALTRSSGNTIYF,TGTGCCTTGACCCGGAGCTCTGGAAACACCATATATTTT
.,TRBV25-1,TRBD1,TRBJ1-6,CASSTGVGSPLHF,TGTGCCAGCAGTACAGGGGTCGGTTCACCCCTCCACTTT
.,TRBV3-1/TRBV3-2,.,TRBJ2-2,CASSHWSGATGELFF,TGTGCCAGCAGCCATTGGTCAGGGGCCACCGGGGAGCTGTTTTTT
.,TRBV7-8,TRBD1,TRBJ2-2,CASSFGTRTGGSVAGELFF,TGTGCCAGCAGCTTTGGTACCCGGACAGGGGGATCTGTGGCCGGGGAGCTGTTTTTT
.,TRBV3-1/TRBV3-2,.,TRBJ2-3,CASSQGATQFTDTQYF,TGTGCCAGCAGCCAAGGGGCAACCCAATTCACAGATACGCAGTATTTT
.,TRBV12-3/TRBV12-4,.,TRBJ1-3,CASSPRAGNTIYF,TGTGCCAGCAGTCCCAGGGCTGGAAACACCATATATTTT
.,TRBV5-6,.,TRBJ2-4,CASSLVQGKNIQYF,TGTGCCAGCAGCTTAGTCCAGGGAAAAAACATTCAGTACTTC
.,TRBV3-1/TRBV3-2,.,TRBJ1-2,CASSQDHQGIYGYTF,TGTGCCAGCAGCCAAGATCACCAGGGTATCTATGGCTACACCTTC
.,TRBV28,TRBD2,TRBJ2-5,CASSWLGGRSLGTQYF,TGTGCCAGCAGTTGGCTCGGGGGGAGGAGCCTCGGGACCCAGTACTTC
.,TRBV5-1,.,TRBJ2-7,CASSLSAGNSYEQYF,TGCGCCAGCAGCTTGTCTGCAGGGAACTCCTACGAGCAGTACTTC
.,TRBV5-1,.,TRBJ2-2,CASSFPEGDTGELFF,TGCGCCAGCAGCTTCCCAGAAGGGGACACCGGGGAGCTGTTTTTT
.,TRBV29-1,TRBD2,TRBJ2-3,CSVELAGVTDTQYF,TGCAGCGTTGAATTAGCGGGAGTAACAGATACGCAGTATTTT
.,TRBV2,.,TRBJ1-1,CATQGQAEAFF,TGTGCCACACAGGGACAAGCTGAAGCTTTCTTT
.,TRBV2,.,TRBJ2-1,CASKRNNEQFF,TGTGCCAGCAAGAGGAACAATGAGCAGTTCTTC
.,TRBV9,TRBD2,TRBJ2-7,CASSVLPLEAGGEQYF,TGTGCCAGCAGCGTCCTGCCCCTGGAGGCGGGAGGCGAGCAGTACTTC
.,TRBV12-3/TRBV12-4,.,TRBJ1-5,CASSFAGDQPQHF,TGTGCCAGCAGTTTTGCAGGGGATCAGCCCCAGCATTTT
.,TRBV27,TRBD1,TRBJ1-5,CASSLDRAQPQHF,TGTGCCAGCAGCCTCGACAGGGCTCAGCCCCAGCATTTT